The subject of this entry is one T cell receptor (beta chain). Its antigen is not identified. Sequencing was designed to attain a depth spanning 1 in 200,000 to 1 in 1 million T cells. TCRdb's copy holds only in-frame clones and misses some; the assay was immunoSEQ multiplex PCR. Altogether more than 200,000 clones are present, about four fifths being singletons, with the ten largest covering over 10%. These data are taken from a study of cytotoxic CD8 clonotypes in ibrutinib-treated CLL. General study points: At baseline, clonality was higher than in age-matched healthy donors and correlated with CD8+ counts. Whereas clonality rose at ibrutinib response, it declined toward baseline at progression.

The sequenced sample was PBMCs, obtained after 12 months of ibrutinib treatment. The receptor's source is a human donor with chronic lymphocytic leukemia.

DNA for the CDR3: TGTGCCAGCAGTCCGGGGGTGGGGTTTGGCTACACCTTC. Translated, it gives CASSPGVGFGYTF. The rearrangement joins TRBV25-1 to TRBJ1-2; TRBD1 might be the D (5 bases). Germline CDR1 and CDR2: MGHDK and SYGVNS. The V end was cut by 5 bases, the J end by 7 bases, with 14 bases between. CDR3 length equals 13 residues.